This TCR beta chain originates from a study of T cell repertoires in cytomegalovirus infection. Study-level background: Signatures in public TCR beta sequences pointed to both CMV infection and matching HLA type.

CDR3 length: 15 residues. Trimming shortened V by 0 bases and J by 7 bases, and 11 bases separated the two germline ends. Germline V gene lookup returns CDR1 SGDLS and CDR2 YYNGEE. A single record per CDR3 protein comes from TCRdb applying MiXCR to the reads. The sample holds around 740,000 distinct CDR3 sequences, roughly 36% seen once. Specimen: PBMCs. This sequence was found in a human donor in good health (CMV status not recorded). Some clones in this sample may be carry-over from other donors' samples. This rearrangement joins TRBV9 to TRBJ1-6, with no clear D. The CDR3: CASSVGLQKNSPLHF. For the CDR3, the DNA is TGTGCCAGCAGCGTAGGGCTACAGAAGAATTCACCCCTCCACTTT.